The clone carrying this T cell receptor (beta chain) is medium-sized in the sample. This sample was included in a study of immune characterization of retroperitoneal liposarcoma. TCRdb used MiXCR to reprocess the PCR reads, holding one entry per CDR3 protein. The data contain 2,000 to 2,500 distinct CDR3 sequences, 35% to 40% of them seen just once; the ten biggest clones take up more than 15%. The germline gives CDR1 MNHEY, CDR2 SVGAGI. CDR3 length: 16 amino acids. V was trimmed by 0 bases and J by 3 bases, leaving 9 bases between them. The clonotype comes from a male donor with retroperitoneal liposarcoma. Sequenced sample: tumor tissue. The chain uses TRBV6-5 and TRBJ1-6; D unclear. The chain's CDR3 is CASSYSDGSYNSPLHF. In DNA form, the CDR3 reads TGTGCCAGCAGTTACTCCGATGGCAGCTATAATTCACCCCTCCACTTT.